Following are 14 T cell receptor beta chains from one sample sequenced in a study of shared clonotypes between healthy human individuals. Naive CD8 populations comprised CD45RO-negative cells positively selected for CCR7, excluding terminally differentiated effector memory CD45RA+ cells. TCRdb's table, derived via immunoSEQ multiplex PCR, lists solely in-frame clones and lacks some. This table has more than 500,000 clones, approximately 95% appearing once. Sequencing was done on a sample of naive CD8+ T cells sorted from blood. The receptor set was obtained from a woman aged 25 to 45 in good health.

The V gene is TRBV4-1, the J gene TRBJ1-2; D not certain. The CDR3 contains 16 residues. The V gene lost 4 bases and the J gene lost 6 bases, with 21 bases spanning the gap. Germline CDR1 and CDR2: MGHRA and YSYEKL. CDR3 region: CASSPSKAAVVNGYTF. CDR3 bases: TGCGCCAGCAGCCCCAGTAAGGCGGCGGTGGTTAATGGCTACACCTTC.

The genes are TRBV28 and TRBJ2-3; possibly TRBD1 or TRBD2 for D (5 bases each). V dropped 5 bases and J dropped 2 bases, with 17 bases sitting between them. CDR3 length equals 16 residues. In germline, CDR1 is MDHEN, CDR2 SYDVKM. The CDR3, as DNA: TGTGCCAGCAGTCCCCATGGGGGAGTGATCACAGATACGCAGTATTTT. Translating it yields CASSPHGGVITDTQYF.

The chain recombines TRBV28 with TRBJ2-5; 11 bases agree with TRBD2. The length of the CDR3 is 16 residues. Per the germline V gene, CDR1 is MDHEN and CDR2 is SYDVKM. The ends lost 5 bases at V and 1 base at J; junction bases unmatched: 6. In nucleotides, the CDR3 is TGTGCCAGCAGTCCTCGACTAGCGGGACTCCAAGAGACCCAGTACTTC. Translation gives CASSPRLAGLQETQYF. Based on the CDR3 plus reference TRBV28 and TRBJ2-5, the full variable domain is DVKVTQSSRYLVKRTGEKVFLECVQDMDHENMFWYRQDPGLGLRLIYFSYDVKMKEKGDIPEGYSVSREKKERFSLILESASTNQTSMYLCASSPRLAGLQETQYFGPGTRLLVL.

V gene TRBV5-6 combines with J gene TRBJ2-2; perhaps TRBD1 as D (5 bases). The CDR3 length is 17 residues. Germline CDR1 reads SGHDT; CDR2 reads YYEEEE. The germline V and J ends were trimmed by 1 base and 5 bases, with 18 bases remaining between them. The CDR3 DNA follows: TGTGCCAGCAGCTTGTTGGGGCCAGTCAGCCCAACCGGGGAGCTGTTTTTT. It translates to CASSLLGPVSPTGELFF.

The table lists this clone with a few counts. This chain connects TRBV30 to TRBJ1-1; D gene ambiguous. The CDR3 loop spans 13 amino acids. Trimming stripped 3 bases from V and 0 bases from J, with 8 bases between. CDR1 and CDR2 (germline): GTSNPN, SVGIG (reference sequence). CDR3 sequence: CAWRLGMNTEAFF. CDR3 sequence (DNA): TGTGCCTGGAGGCTGGGTATGAACACTGAAGCTTTCTTT.

In its sample, this clone was seen once. The gene calls are TRBV4-1 and TRBJ2-1; D not resolved. The length of the CDR3 is 14 residues. V was clipped by 0 bases and J by 6 bases, with 9 bases between them. Germline V lookup: CDR1 MGHRA, CDR2 YSYEKL. This CDR3 is CASSQDDWANEQFF. CDR3 DNA sequence: TGCGCCAGCAGCCAAGATGACTGGGCCAATGAGCAGTTCTTC.

The gene calls are TRBV4-1 and TRBJ2-2, with TRBD2 matching over 7 bases. V trimming: 1 base; J trimming: 6 bases; junction bases outside the gene matches: 8. Germline loops: CDR1 MGHRA, CDR2 YSYEKL. The CDR3 has 16 residues. Here the CDR3 DNA reads TGCGCCAGCAGCCAAGTCGCCGGGAGGCGAGCCGGGGAGCTGTTTTTT. Protein product: CASSQVAGRRAGELFF.

This sequence joins TRBV5-6 and TRBJ2-7; 14 bases are shared with TRBD2. The J segment lost 7 bases and the V segment lost 4 bases, leaving 10 bases of the junction unmatched. Germline V gene sequence: CDR1 SGHDT, CDR2 YYEEEE. This CDR3 comprises 16 residues. CDR3 bases: TGTGCCAGCAGCCCGGATGGACTAGCGGGAGGAGGGGAGCAGTACTTC. It encodes CASSPDGLAGGGEQYF.

This sequence joins TRBV6-5 and TRBJ1-1; D is unclear. Germline-derived CDR1 and CDR2 are MNHEY and SVGAGI. CDR3 length equals 14 residues. V lost 0 bases to trimming and J lost 0 bases, with 5 bases between them. CDR3 coding DNA: TGTGCCAGCAGTTACTCTTCGGTGAACACTGAAGCTTTCTTT. Translated, it gives CASSYSSVNTEAFF.

The chain uses TRBV5-1 and TRBJ2-4; TRBD1 agrees at 9 bases. CDR1 SGHRS and CDR2 YFSETQ come from the germline V gene. CDR3 length equals 16 residues. After removal of 0 bases from V and 13 bases from J, the junction contained 14 bases not matched to a gene. CDR3 in DNA: TGCGCCAGCAGCTTGGATTGGCGGGACAGGGAACACCAACAGTACTTC. Amino acid sequence: CASSLDWRDREHQQYF. Full variable domain (rest looked up from reference TRBV5-1 and TRBJ2-4): KAGVTQTPRYLIKTRGQQVTLSCSPISGHRSVSWYQQTPGQGLQFLFEYFSETQRNKGNFPGRFSGRQFSNSRSEMNVSTLELGDSALYLCASSLDWRDREHQQYFGAGTRLSVL.

The chain is built from TRBV13 and TRBJ2-2; D is ambiguous. CDR1 and CDR2 (germline): PRHDT, FYEKMQ (reference sequence). V lost 5 bases and J 1 base, leaving 5 bases between the germline ends. The CDR3 is 13 amino acids. The CDR3 sequence: CASSPQNTGELFF. CDR3 bases: TGTGCCAGCAGCCCACAGAACACCGGGGAGCTGTTTTTT.

The rearrangement uses TRBV14 and TRBJ1-4; D gene uncertain. The length of the CDR3 is 16 residues. Germline lookup yields CDR1 SGHDN and CDR2 FVKESK. V was trimmed by 2 bases and J by 4 bases, leaving 14 bases between them. CDR3 in DNA: TGTGCCAGCAGCCAATCTCCCGGACGGCTTAATGAAAAACTGTTTTTT. Amino acid sequence: CASSQSPGRLNEKLFF.

This clone was seen a single time. The chain couples TRBV4-1 to TRBJ2-1, with 9 bases matching TRBD2. Trimming removed 6 bases from V and 9 bases from J; junction bases left unmatched: 6. The CDR3 is 13 residues long. Germline CDR1 is MGHRA and CDR2 is YSYEKL. The CDR3 here is CASSPGTSSEQFF. The CDR3 nucleotides read TGCGCCAGCAGTCCCGGGACTAGCTCTGAGCAGTTCTTC.

J is TRBJ2-5 and V is TRBV2; perhaps TRBD1 as D (5 bases). The CDR3 is made up of 14 amino acids. Germline V gene data show CDR1 as SNHLY and CDR2 as FYNNEI. The V end was cut by 4 bases, the J end by 5 bases, with 14 bases between. CDR3 residues: CASSGSGNFETQYF. The CDR3 DNA reads TGTGCCAGCAGTGGATCAGGGAATTTTGAGACCCAGTACTTC.